A single sample gave rise to the 32 T cell receptor beta chains below, sequenced in a study of cytomegalovirus exposure and HLA in healthy donors. The PCR employed 60 Vbeta primers together with 13 Jbeta primers. Repertoires were generated with immunoSEQ multiplex PCR, while TCRdb's copy carries only in-frame clones and drops some. The sample carries 150,000 to 200,000 clones, 76% recorded once. Sequenced sample: PBMCs. The receptors shown here come from a man in his late teens or twenties in good health and CMV-seronegative.

The J gene is TRBJ2-2, the V gene TRBV11-2; D is ambiguous. Deletions cut 0 bases from V and 5 bases from J, with 10 bases between. CDR3 length equals 15 residues. Looked up from germline, CDR1 is SGHAT and CDR2 is FQNNGV. CDR3: CASSLDPHGTGELFF. The CDR3, as DNA: TGTGCCAGCAGCTTAGATCCCCACGGTACCGGGGAGCTGTTTTTT.

This chain uses TRBV5-5 with TRBJ2-1; TRBD2 matches at 7 bases. V shed 2 bases and J 7 bases; nucleotides not matched to a gene: 9. Germline V gives CDR1 SGHKS, CDR2 YYEKEE (reference sequence). The CDR3 sequence is 15 residues long. The CDR3 loop reads CASSFGGGPQNEQFF. The CDR3 DNA sequence: TGTGCCAGCAGCTTCGGGGGAGGGCCTCAAAATGAGCAGTTCTTC.

This rearrangement joins TRBV5-8 to TRBJ1-2, with no clear D. Germline values: CDR1 SGHTS, CDR2 YDEGEE. The V gene lost 1 base and the J gene lost 1 base, with 17 bases spanning the gap. The CDR3 loop spans 17 amino acids. CDR3 bases: TGTGCCAGCAGCTTGATGGCGGTATCGGAATTTAACTATGGCTACACCTTC. Its translation: CASSLMAVSEFNYGYTF.

The chain couples TRBV10-3 to TRBJ1-2; D not resolved. Per the germline V gene, CDR1 is ENHRY and CDR2 is SYGVKD. The CDR3 covers 12 residues. The ends were cut back, 8 bases at V and 4 bases at J, with 11 bases in the middle. The CDR3 DNA is TGTGCCATCCGGGATGAGAGCTATGGCTACACCTTC. It yields the protein CAIRDESYGYTF.

The chain uses TRBV30 and TRBJ2-7, with TRBD1 as a possible D gene (5 bases). The V end lost 2 bases, the J end lost 1 base, and 15 bases lay between the germline ends. This CDR3 is 15 amino acids long. Germline V gene sequence: CDR1 GTSNPN, CDR2 SVGIG (reference sequence). The CDR3 DNA sequence: TGTGCCTGGAGTAGGTTTCCTCAGGGATCCTACGAGCAGTACTTC. As protein: CAWSRFPQGSYEQYF.

V usage is TRBV9 and J usage is TRBJ2-5; TRBD2 matches 10 bases. Germline CDR1 and CDR2: SGDLS and YYNGEE. CDR3 size: 15 residues. V shed 3 bases, J shed 5 bases, and the junction held 7 bases outside the gene matches. The CDR3 nucleotides read TGTGCCAGCAGCGCCTCTAGCGGGAGAATGGAGACCCAGTACTTC. Translated: CASSASSGRMETQYF.

J is TRBJ2-2 and V is TRBV5-4; D unclear. The CDR3 has 13 amino acids. In germline, CDR1 is SGHNT, CDR2 YYREEE (reference sequence). With 0 bases removed from V and 5 bases from J, the gap between germline ends came to 5 bases. The CDR3 DNA follows: TGTGCCAGCAGCTTGGGGCCGACCGGGGAGCTGTTTTTT. Protein sequence: CASSLGPTGELFF.

The chain combines TRBV11-2 with TRBJ2-1; maybe TRBD2 (5 bases). CDR1 is SGHAT, CDR2 FQNNGV, per germline. The CDR3 consists of 13 residues. The ends were cut back, 5 bases at V and 9 bases at J, with 14 bases in the middle. The CDR3 loop is CASSPILEGEQFF. The DNA for the CDR3 is TGTGCCAGCAGCCCAATACTTGAGGGTGAGCAGTTCTTC.

This chain joins TRBV9 and TRBJ2-7; D is ambiguous. V was cut by 0 bases and J by 2 bases, with 9 bases left in between. CDR1 is SGDLS and CDR2 is YYNGEE in the germline V gene. The CDR3 loop spans 14 amino acids. CDR3 protein: CASSVADNPYEQYF. As DNA, the CDR3 is TGTGCCAGCAGCGTAGCTGACAACCCCTACGAGCAGTACTTC.

The V call is TRBV4-2, the J call TRBJ2-2; 9 bases fit TRBD2. Germline assignment: CDR1 LGHNA and CDR2 YNFKEQ. V was clipped by 5 bases and J by 3 bases; unmatched bases: 10. CDR3 length equals 17 residues. CDR3 sequence (DNA): TGTGCCAGCAGCGTCGGAAGCGGGGGGCCCCACACCGGGGAGCTGTTTTTT. Amino acid sequence: CASSVGSGGPHTGELFF.

The chain uses TRBV27 and TRBJ2-7; 14 bases align to TRBD2. The CDR3 is 15 amino acids. Losses at the gene ends were 11 bases for V and 4 bases for J; bases not matched to a gene: 10. Per germline, CDR1 MNHEY and CDR2 SMNVEV (reference sequence). The CDR3 region is CAPPRTSGRSYEQYF. The CDR3, as DNA: TGTGCCCCCCCCCGGACTAGCGGGAGGAGTTACGAGCAGTACTTC.

Here the CDR3 reads CASDLGGVHYEQYF. In DNA form, the CDR3 reads TGTGCCAGCGACCTGGGGGGGGTCCACTACGAGCAGTACTTC. The rearrangement joins TRBV6-1 to TRBJ2-7; 7 positions agree with TRBD2. The V and J ends lost 8 bases and 3 bases, in that order; junction bases with no gene match: 10. Germline V CDR1 and CDR2: MNHNS, SASEGT. The CDR3 spans 14 residues.

The chain links TRBV5-1 to TRBJ2-5, with 9 nucleotides matching TRBD2. The DNA end favors TRBJ2-7, so the J call may be wrong. Germline V gene data show CDR1 as SGHRS and CDR2 as YFSETQ. The CDR3 extends over 16 amino acids. CDR3 sequence: CASSPRGSGSSYEQYF. The CDR3 nucleotides are TGCGCCAGCAGCCCCAGGGGTAGCGGGAGTTCCTACGAGCAGTACTTC.

V and J are TRBV4-1 and TRBJ2-4; TRBD2 agrees at 10 bases. V gave up 1 base and J gave up 0 bases; unmatched junction bases: 0. Per germline, CDR1 MGHRA and CDR2 YSYEKL. The CDR3 length is 16 residues. The CDR3 is CASSQGLAGAKNIQYF. CDR3 nucleotide sequence: TGCGCCAGCAGCCAAGGACTAGCGGGAGCCAAAAACATTCAGTACTTC.

The chain is built from TRBV5-1 and TRBJ2-3, with 8 bases identical to TRBD2. Losses at the gene ends were 0 bases for V and 6 bases for J; bases not matched to a gene: 3. Looked up from germline, CDR1 is SGHRS and CDR2 is YFSETQ. This CDR3 has 14 amino acids. CDR3 amino acids: CASSLAREGDTQYF. CDR3 DNA sequence: TGCGCCAGCAGCTTGGCCCGGGAGGGCGATACGCAGTATTTT.

The chain couples TRBV7-9 to TRBJ1-6; 9 nucleotides line up with TRBD1. J lost 9 bases, V lost 1 base, and 13 bases had no gene match. The CDR3 contains 18 residues. Germline V CDR1 and CDR2: SEHNR, FQNEAQ (reference sequence). This CDR3 reads CASSLDGTGINHSSPLHF. The CDR3 coding sequence is TGTGCCAGCAGCTTAGACGGGACAGGGATCAATCATAGTTCACCCCTCCACTTT. Supplemented by reference TRBV7-9 and TRBJ1-6, the full variable domain reads DTGVSQNPRHKITKRGQNVTFRCDPISEHNRLYWYRQTLGQGPEFLTYFQNEAQLEKSRLLSDRFSAERPKGSFSTLEIQRTEQGDSAMYLCASSLDGTGINHSSPLHFGNGTRLTVT.

This sequence joins TRBV7-9 and TRBJ2-7; maybe TRBD1 (6 bases). V was pared by 5 bases and J by 4 bases, with 15 bases between. This CDR3 has 14 residues. Germline V lookup: CDR1 SEHNR, CDR2 FQNEAQ (reference sequence). CDR3 loop: CASSQDTRGYEQYF. CDR3 bases: TGTGCCAGCAGCCAAGACACCAGGGGATACGAGCAGTACTTC.

This clone was seen a few times. V and J are TRBV5-4 and TRBJ1-1; unclear D gene. This CDR3 spans 15 amino acids. V lost 0 bases and J lost 0, with 9 bases in between. Looked up from germline, CDR1 is SGHNT and CDR2 is YYREEE (reference sequence). CDR3 DNA sequence: TGTGCCAGCAGCTTGGCTGGCAGGATGAACACTGAAGCTTTCTTT. As protein: CASSLAGRMNTEAFF.

The CDR3 spells CASSLVLPGGNIQYF. The CDR3 DNA follows: TGTGCCAGCAGTTTAGTTCTCCCGGGGGGAAACATTCAGTACTTC. The chain employs TRBV28 and TRBJ2-4; 7 bases agree with TRBD2. There are 15 residues in the CDR3. The V gene end was trimmed by 2 bases and the J gene end by 6 bases; junction bases not matched to a gene: 7. CDR1 and CDR2 (germline): MDHEN, SYDVKM.

The chain couples TRBV9 to TRBJ1-1; TRBD1 agrees at 7 bases. The CDR3 has 17 amino acids. V was pared by 0 bases and J by 0 bases, with 8 bases of the junction left unmatched. The germline V gene has CDR1 SGDLS and CDR2 YYNGEE. This CDR3 reads CASSVDPAGGMNTEAFF. CDR3 DNA: TGTGCCAGCAGCGTAGATCCGGCAGGGGGAATGAACACTGAAGCTTTCTTT.

The chain carries TRBV19 and TRBJ1-5; 7 bases agree with TRBD1. The germline V gene encodes CDR1 LNHDA and CDR2 SQIVND (reference sequence). This CDR3 is 15 amino acids long. Unmatched junction bases numbered 10, after V lost 5 bases and J lost 6 bases. CDR3 bases: TGTGCCAGTAGTTCCGACAGGGAAGAATTTCAGCCCCAGCATTTT. Translated, it gives CASSSDREEFQPQHF.

The chain links TRBV7-2 to TRBJ2-2; 11 bases align to TRBD2. CDR1 is SGHTA and CDR2 is FQGNSA in the germline V gene. The CDR3 has 17 amino acids. V lost 5 bases, J lost 4 bases, and 9 bases stayed unmatched. The CDR3 loop reads CASSPFLAGGVTGELFF. The CDR3 bases are TGTGCCAGCAGCCCCTTTTTAGCGGGGGGGGTCACCGGGGAGCTGTTTTTT.

The chain combines TRBV5-1 with TRBJ1-2, with 9 bases fitting TRBD1. Germline CDR1 SGHRS, CDR2 YFSETQ. The CDR3 spans 16 residues. V gave up 4 bases and J gave up 1 base; unmatched junction bases: 8. The CDR3: CASSPLGQGLNYGYTF. CDR3 bases: TGCGCCAGCAGCCCCTTAGGACAGGGGCTTAACTATGGCTACACCTTC.

The rearrangement joins TRBV29-1 to TRBJ2-3, with TRBD2 identical over 8 bases. Germline V CDR1 and CDR2: SQVTM, ANQGSEA. V lost 1 base, J lost 8 bases, and 8 bases stayed unmatched. The CDR3 has 14 residues. The CDR3 spells CSVEGAAGVGTQYF. Here the CDR3 DNA reads TGCAGCGTTGAAGGGGCAGCGGGGGTAGGTACGCAGTATTTT.

J is TRBJ1-2 and V is TRBV23-1, with D possibly TRBD1 on 6 matching bases. TRBV23-1 is classed as an ORF, of uncertain function. CDR3 length: 15 residues. The ends were cut back, 5 bases at V and 7 bases at J, with 20 bases in the middle. CDR3 bases: TGCGCCAGCAGTTATCCTCTGGGGGCGGGCTTTGGCTACACCTTC. Residues: CASSYPLGAGFGYTF.

Points on this clone: This sample also contains other DNA sequences that code for the same CDR3. The V call is TRBV5-1, the J call TRBJ2-3; TRBD2 agrees at 14 bases. Germline V CDR1 and CDR2: SGHRS, YFSETQ. This CDR3 has 15 amino acids. V shed 2 bases and J 5 bases; nucleotides not matched to a gene: 1. CDR3 in DNA: TGCGCCAGCAGCTTAGGACTAGCGGGAGGAGATACGCAGTATTTT. Translating gives CASSLGLAGGDTQYF. The whole variable domain, remainder taken from reference TRBV5-1 and TRBJ2-3, is KAGVTQTPRYLIKTRGQQVTLSCSPISGHRSVSWYQQTPGQGLQFLFEYFSETQRNKGNFPGRFSGRQFSNSRSEMNVSTLELGDSALYLCASSLGLAGGDTQYFGPGTRLTVL.

The chain couples TRBV7-3 to TRBJ2-3; perhaps TRBD2 as D (5 bases). V lost 5 bases and J 2 bases, leaving 14 bases between the germline ends. The germline V gene encodes CDR1 SGHTA and CDR2 FQGTGA. This CDR3 comprises 15 residues. The CDR3 here is CASSPGGSSTDTQYF. Written as DNA, the CDR3 is TGTGCCAGCAGCCCCGGCGGGTCATCCACAGATACGCAGTATTTT.

This clone was seen only a few times. The J gene is TRBJ1-2, the V gene TRBV5-5, with D possibly being TRBD1 (6 bases). The V gene's germline CDR1 is SGHKS and CDR2 YYEKEE (reference sequence). V was cut by 5 bases and J by 8 bases, with 16 bases left in between. The CDR3 runs 13 residues. The DNA of the CDR3 is TGTGCCAGCAGTTCCCCCCCAGGGGAGGGCTACACCTTC. It specifies CASSSPPGEGYTF.

This clone was recorded a few times. Additional DNA sequences in this sample encode the identical CDR3. The J gene is TRBJ2-1, the V gene TRBV4-2; possible D gene TRBD2, 5 bases. Germline CDR1 is LGHNA and CDR2 is YNFKEQ. The V end was cut by 2 bases, the J end by 6 bases, with 20 bases between. There are 17 residues in the CDR3. The DNA for the CDR3 is TGTGCCAGCAGCCAACCCGGACTCCCGAGTATTGTCAATGAGCAGTTCTTC. Amino acid sequence: CASSQPGLPSIVNEQFF.

The J gene is TRBJ2-3, the V gene TRBV19; 14 bases match TRBD2. The CDR3 spans 17 residues. V shed 6 bases, J shed 3 bases, and the junction held 8 bases outside the gene matches. The V gene's germline CDR1 is LNHDA and CDR2 SQIVND (reference sequence). Here the CDR3 DNA reads TGTGCCAGTAGGGAAAGAGGGACTAGCGGGGGAACAGATACGCAGTATTTT. Protein sequence: CASRERGTSGGTDTQYF.

Only a few counts were recorded for this clone. This chain connects TRBV2 to TRBJ1-5; D is undetermined. Germline V gene data show CDR1 as SNHLY and CDR2 as FYNNEI. V shed 7 bases and J shed 5 bases, with 12 bases lying between them. The CDR3 is 13 residues long. The CDR3 DNA reads TGTGCCAGCACCCGGACTGCTGATCAGCCCCAGCATTTT. Its protein is CASTRTADQPQHF.

The genes are TRBV28 and TRBJ2-3; TRBD2 is a possible D gene (6 bases). Germline CDR1 MDHEN, CDR2 SYDVKM. CDR3 length: 13 residues. Deletions cut 5 bases from V and 7 bases from J, with 13 bases between. The CDR3 DNA follows: TGTGCCAGCAGTCAACCGGGACTGCATACGCAGTATTTT. Translated: CASSQPGLHTQYF.